Listed below are T cell receptor beta chains from one sample, sequenced in a study of Ad26.COV2.S vaccination and SARS-CoV-2 variants. The method was immunoSEQ multiplex PCR; TCRdb's version includes in-frame clones alone and lacks a portion of them. The sample holds roughly 460,000 clones, about nine tenths seen once. Sequencing was performed on peripheral blood, taken in a trial of Ad26.COV2.S vaccine versus placebo. These receptors were collected from a person aged 18-60 years who received the Ad26.COV2.S COVID-19 vaccine or a placebo. Both conserved end residues are part of each CDR3. D genes are given only for firm matches. Only some rows state a clone size, as once, few, many or a class for expanded clones.

>.|TRBV28|few|TRBJ1-3
CASSLSTSGNTIYF
TGTGCCAGCAGTTTATCGACCTCTGGAAACACCATATATTTT
>.|TRBV7-9|few|TRBJ2-7
CASSLQGYEQYF
TGTGCCAGCAGCTTACAGGGATACGAGCAGTACTTC
>.|TRBV7-7|once|TRBJ2-7
CASSLAGTPGATKQYF
TGTGCTAGCAGCTTAGCTGGGACGCCGGGAGCTACCAAGCAGTACTTC
>.|TRBV7-2|.|TRBJ2-4
CATINIQYF
TGTGCCACCATAAACATTCAGTACTTC
>.|TRBV6-5|.|TRBJ2-2
CASELTRGTGELFF
TGTGCCAGCGAGTTGACTAGGGGTACCGGGGAGCTGTTTTTT
>TRBD2|TRBV24-1|.|TRBJ2-1
CATSGKRELSYNEQFF
TGTGCCACCAGTGGGAAGCGGGAGCTCTCCTACAATGAGCAGTTCTTC
>TRBD1|TRBV9|.|TRBJ1-4
CASSAQDRGREKLFF
TGTGCCAGCAGCGCGCAGGACAGGGGGCGGGAAAAACTGTTTTTT
>TRBD2|TRBV15|.|TRBJ2-1
CATSGLAGGPGDEQFF
TGTGCCACCAGCGGATTGGCGGGGGGGCCAGGGGATGAGCAGTTCTTC
>.|TRBV6-5|.|TRBJ1-1
CASSYSAGRNTEAFF
TGTGCCAGCAGTTACTCCGCAGGGCGGAACACTGAAGCTTTCTTT
>TRBD1|TRBV5-6|.|TRBJ2-1
CASSSKPGQGINEQFF
TGTGCCAGCAGCTCAAAACCGGGACAGGGAATTAATGAGCAGTTCTTC
>TRBD1|TRBV19|.|TRBJ1-1
CASREDRGNTEAFF
TGTGCCAGTAGAGAGGACAGGGGGAACACTGAAGCTTTCTTT
>TRBD1|TRBV13|.|TRBJ2-7
CASSLGTGVPTYEQYF
TGTGCCAGCAGCTTGGGGACAGGGGTCCCTACCTACGAGCAGTACTTC
>.|TRBV9|.|TRBJ1-4
CASSVEGAPNEKLFF
TGTGCCAGCAGCGTAGAGGGCGCACCTAATGAAAAACTGTTTTTT
>.|TRBV2|once|TRBJ2-5
CASCPGRVTQETQYF
TGTGCCAGCTGTCCGGGACGGGTAACTCAAGAGACCCAGTACTTC
>.|TRBV5-4|.|TRBJ1-2
CASSFGQDYGYTF
TGTGCCAGCAGCTTCGGTCAGGACTATGGCTACACCTTC
>TRBD1|TRBV3-1/TRBV3-2|.|TRBJ1-2
CASSQETGGFRNYGYTF
TGTGCCAGCAGCCAAGAGACAGGGGGCTTTCGGAACTATGGCTACACCTTC
>TRBD1|TRBV6-6|.|TRBJ1-2
CASSLPGTGLNGYTF
TGTGCCAGCAGCCTCCCCGGGACAGGGTTGAATGGCTACACCTTC
>.|TRBV6-1|.|TRBJ2-7
CASSEYGHHEQYF
TGTGCCAGCAGTGAATATGGACATCACGAGCAGTACTTC
>.|TRBV5-1|.|TRBJ1-2
CASSLYGGGYTF
TGCGCCAGCAGCTTGTATGGAGGTGGCTACACCTTC
>.|TRBV4-2|few|TRBJ1-2
CASSQVVSAVGYGYTF
TGTGCCAGCAGCCAAGTTGTGTCAGCCGTAGGTTATGGCTACACCTTC
>.|TRBV6-6|.|TRBJ2-7
CASRGSPVYEQYF
TGTGCCAGCAGGGGAAGTCCCGTCTACGAGCAGTACTTC
>.|TRBV28|.|TRBJ2-4
CASSLSQIAKNIQYF
TGTGCCAGCAGTTTATCCCAGATAGCCAAAAACATTCAGTACTTC
>.|TRBV5-1|.|TRBJ2-5
CASSLIGGEETQYF
TGCGCCAGCAGCTTAATAGGCGGGGAAGAGACCCAGTACTTC
>TRBD1|TRBV4-3|.|TRBJ1-2
CASSHAGTDHYGYTF
TGCGCCAGCAGCCATGCTGGGACAGACCACTATGGCTACACCTTC
>.|TRBV2|.|TRBJ1-5
CASSERRAISNQPQHF
TGTGCCAGCAGTGAGAGAAGGGCAATTAGCAATCAGCCCCAGCATTTT
>.|TRBV25-1|.|TRBJ1-6
CASRGKRNSPLHF
TGTGCCAGCAGGGGGAAGAGGAATTCACCCCTCCACTTT
>.|TRBV7-3|.|TRBJ2-3
CASSLSGAWADTQYF
TGTGCCAGCAGCTTAAGCGGGGCTTGGGCAGATACGCAGTATTTT
>.|TRBV19|.|TRBJ1-2
CASISTGPGHGYTF
TGTGCCAGTATCTCGACAGGCCCGGGACATGGCTACACCTTC
>.|TRBV11-2|.|TRBJ1-4
CASSQARNEKLFF
TGTGCCAGCAGCCAAGCTCGTAATGAAAAACTGTTTTTT
>TRBD2|TRBV6-1|.|TRBJ2-1
CASSEPVSGIPYNEQFF
TGTGCCAGCAGTGAACCCGTTAGCGGGATCCCCTACAATGAGCAGTTCTTC
>.|TRBV7-3|.|TRBJ1-1
CASSLLQGSEAFF
TGTGCCAGCAGCCTTTTACAGGGATCTGAAGCTTTCTTT
>.|TRBV14|.|TRBJ2-3
CATSTAGTDTQYF
TGTGCCACCTCCACCGCGGGCACAGATACGCAGTATTTT
>.|TRBV6-5|.|TRBJ2-6
CASSDESSGANVLTF
TGTGCCAGCAGCGACGAGAGCTCTGGGGCCAACGTCCTGACTTTC
>.|TRBV30|.|TRBJ2-5
CAWSNVKPQETQYF
TGTGCCTGGAGTAACGTAAAGCCACAAGAGACCCAGTACTTC
>.|TRBV20-1|.|TRBJ1-4
CSASLLFREKLFF
TGCAGTGCTAGTTTGCTGTTTAGAGAAAAACTGTTTTTT
>.|TRBV9|once|TRBJ1-1
CASSVEPGNTEAFF
TGTGCCAGCAGCGTAGAGCCGGGAAACACTGAAGCTTTCTTT
>.|TRBV5-4|.|TRBJ1-5
CASSTDPSNQPQHF
TGTGCCAGCAGCACAGACCCCTCCAATCAGCCCCAGCATTTT
>.|TRBV5-1|.|TRBJ2-7
CASSLKQGTISYEQYF
TGCGCCAGCAGCTTGAAGCAGGGGACTATCTCCTACGAGCAGTACTTC
>TRBD2|TRBV6-6|.|TRBJ2-7
CASRRGLAGRSYEQYF
TGTGCCAGCAGGAGGGGACTAGCGGGGCGATCCTACGAGCAGTACTTC
>.|TRBV6-5|.|TRBJ1-2
CASSYGGWSGYTF
TGTGCCAGCAGTTACGGGGGTTGGAGTGGCTACACCTTC
>.|TRBV30|few|TRBJ1-2
CATRPSGGSGYTF
TGTGCCACCCGCCCCAGTGGGGGCTCGGGCTACACCTTC
>.|TRBV18|.|TRBJ1-1
CASSSTELVSLNTEAFF
TGTGCCAGCTCATCGACAGAGCTAGTGTCCTTGAACACTGAAGCTTTCTTT